This TCR beta chain was identified in a study of T cell responses to AZD1222 COVID-19 vaccine. Broader study findings: No day 14 peak samples; only post-peak repertoires were characterized.

TCRdb's table, derived via immunoSEQ multiplex PCR, lists solely in-frame clones and lacks some. Among some 140,000 clones listed, about nine tenths were seen once. A remark on this clone: Its antigen is still unknown.

CDR1 and CDR2 from the germline V gene are SGDLS and YYNGEE. This CDR3 region has 15 residues. V dropped 0 bases and J dropped 6 bases, with 12 bases sitting between them. Sequencing used peripheral blood, obtained on day 0 of AZD1222 vaccination. The V gene is TRBV9, the J gene TRBJ2-2; a possible D gene is TRBD1 (5 bases). The clonotype was recovered from an adult in good health. The CDR3 DNA follows: TGTGCCAGCAGCGTAGCCAGGGTAGGCGCCGGGGAGCTGTTTTTT. Protein: CASSVARVGAGELFF.